This T cell receptor (beta chain) emerged from a study of tumor-infiltrating lymphocytes in primary liver carcinoma (dated by TCRdb to about 2017). For context, the study as a whole: Between late 2015 and early 2016, about five patients in China with histopathologically diagnosed primary liver carcinoma had their tumors surgically resected. Of the five patients (three men and two women, aged 30 to 69 years), four had hepatocellular carcinoma and one had combined HCC and intrahepatic cholangiocarcinoma. The five patients had tumors of stage T1-T3 N0M0, with maximum diameters ranging from roughly 4.2 to 10 cm. Each sample produced roughly 3.5 to 7.13 million productive TCRbeta reads, and read depth showed no significant difference between tissue types. The study combined TCRbeta repertoire sequencing, expression microarrays and whole-exome sequencing across five regions of each liver tumor, with adjacent normal tissue and blood. A total of roughly 35 specimens from 5 patients, comprising 25 or so tumor regions, 5 adjacent noncancerous liver tissues and 5 peripheral blood samples, were covered by TCRbeta repertoire sequencing. Reproducibility between technical replicate repertoires was high, with correlation coefficients above 0.95 and mean shared-clone rates roughly 0.87. The study at large found these results: Only five patients were included in the study, and the authors note that the findings should be validated in a larger study. Repertoire overlap was found to be higher between tumor regions (mean roughly 35%) than between tumor-adjacent (roughly 17%) or tumor-blood (about 15%) pairs, consistent with antigen-driven expansion. Bulk unsorted samples precluded comparing CD4+ and CD8+ T cell repertoires. Because only the TCR beta chain was sequenced and unpaired alpha chains were not captured, true repertoire diversity is likely underestimated. A significantly larger repertoire fraction was made up by the top 250 clones in tumors than in blood (p = 0.039).

Comment on this clonotype: There is no known antigen for this receptor. A much larger clone differs from this one at a single base, so this may be a read error.

TRIzol reagent was used to extract blood RNA from unsorted whole blood, while the DNeasy Blood & Tissue kit provided the germline DNA. At the time of sampling, the patients were treatment-naive and had chronic HBV infection. Before surgery, about 4 milliliters of peripheral blood were collected into K2EDTA tubes. Including the terminal cysteine and phenylalanine, the CDR3 comprises 14 residues. Just the 42-base CDR3 DNA is kept, in frame starting at base 1. Taken from the germline V gene (reference sequence), the CDR1 and CDR2 loops are MNHNY and SVGAGI. Starting from 500 to 650 ng total RNA, TCRbeta-specific cDNA was produced by reverse transcription with a constant-region primer and ProtoScript II reverse transcriptase. Construction of the TCRbeta libraries relied on three nested rounds of multiplex PCR, following a slightly modified ARM-PCR procedure. Each of the first two PCR rounds ran for 9 to 10 cycles using multiplex TRBV1-TRBV30 forward primers together with a Cbeta reverse primer. Sample barcodes and Illumina adapters were added in a final 25-cycle PCR using Deep VentR polymerase. Amplicons of 200-500 bp were gel-purified with a QIAquick gel extraction kit before sequencing. An Illumina HiSeq 2500 was used to sequence the TCRbeta amplicons, generating 250-bp paired-end reads. The paper's processing steps were these. Quality trimming of reads was performed with Trimmomatic v0.33, and paired reads were merged with FLASH v1.2.11 so that full CDR3 sequences could be recovered. MiGEC v1.2.1b assigned V, D and J germline segments to the rearranged TCRbeta sequences. Clonotype statistics and Shannon-Wiener diversity indices were calculated with VDJtools v1.0.0. To reduce sampling bias, subsequent analyses other than the diversity analysis used only the 250 most abundant clonotypes in each sample. TCRdb reprocessing: public reads trimmed at Q25 with fastp, clones called with MiXCR, in-frame beta chains kept. Every distinct CDR3 protein forms one entry, paired with its most common genes and DNA. V and J calls and clone size were set by TCRdb, not the authors. For this sample the table gives about 320,000 distinct CDR3 sequences, of which almost 60% were detected only once. The top ten hold approximately 15% of the sample.

Sequences were obtained from peripheral blood. The clonotype was recovered from a woman in her thirties with primary liver carcinoma and hepatitis B virus infection. The sequence links TRBV6-6 to TRBJ2-2; a stretch of 7 junction bases matches TRBD2. The CDR3 corresponds to CASGYGLGSGELFF. Here is the DNA: TGTGCCAGCGGTTATGGACTAGGCAGTGGGGAGCTGTTTTTT.